Listed here is a single TCR beta chain. As yet, its antigen is unknown. V lost 5 bases, J lost 5 bases, and 16 bases stayed unmatched. CDR1 and CDR2 from the germline V gene are SGHTA and FQGNSA. The CDR3 has 17 residues. This specimen comes from a study of cytomegalovirus exposure and HLA in healthy donors. Whole-study findings and limits: Analysis performed later found more than 15,000 TCR beta sequences associated with HLA alleles at 0.05 false discovery rate. The study dropped some indistinguishable V segments, TRBV6-2 and TRBV6-3 among them. In vitro data verified a few CMV-associated chains as specific for CMV antigens.

This PCR relied on a set of 60 Vbeta primers and 13 Jbeta primers. This table comes from immunoSEQ multiplex PCR, and its TCRdb copy is limited to in-frame clones, with some not included. The sample lists some 70,000 clones; roughly four fifths were seen once. Sequences were obtained from PBMCs. This rearrangement joins TRBV7-2 to TRBJ1-2; the match to TRBD1 covers 8 bases. The source is a human donor in good health. Here the CDR3 DNA reads TGTGCCAGCAGCCCCAGGGGCGCGGGACAGGACTATTATGGCTACACCTTC. Amino acids: CASSPRGAGQDYYGYTF.